These 5 T cell receptor beta chains came from one sample sequenced in a study of cytomegalovirus exposure and HLA in healthy donors. Vbeta (60) and Jbeta (13) primers were used in the PCR. The data were produced by immunoSEQ multiplex PCR, yet TCRdb's version contains in-frame clones alone and is incomplete. The table lists under 150,000 clones, roughly three quarters of them singletons. The material sequenced was PBMCs. Receptors originate from a woman aged 40-49 years in good health and CMV-seronegative.

J is TRBJ2-1 and V is TRBV6-5; the match to TRBD2 covers 8 bases. Germline V gene sequence: CDR1 MNHEY, CDR2 SVGAGI. The J segment lost 8 bases and the V segment lost 7 bases, leaving 10 bases of the junction unmatched. This CDR3 spans 14 amino acids. The CDR3 nucleotides read TGTGCCAGCACCTCCCAGACTAGCGTGGATGAGCAGTTCTTC. It yields the protein CASTSQTSVDEQFF.

The chain carries TRBV2 and TRBJ2-1; D ambiguous. The CDR3 sequence is 16 residues long. Trimming took off 4 bases at V and 1 base at J, with 14 bases between the two ends. CDR1 SNHLY and CDR2 FYNNEI come from the germline V gene. The CDR3 sequence is CASSGAESWSYNEQFF. In DNA, the CDR3 is TGTGCCAGCAGTGGTGCTGAGAGTTGGTCCTACAATGAGCAGTTCTTC.

J is TRBJ1-2 and V is TRBV7-2; 8 bases map to TRBD1. This CDR3 comprises 14 residues. CDR1 and CDR2 from the germline V gene are SGHTA and FQGNSA. V gave up 1 base and J gave up 8 bases; unmatched junction bases: 6. The CDR3 here is CASSLDWTGRGYTF. The CDR3 nucleotides are TGTGCCAGCAGCTTAGATTGGACAGGGCGGGGCTACACCTTC.

Only one count was recorded for this clone. The chain recombines TRBV28 with TRBJ1-5; D is perhaps TRBD1 (5 bases). V dropped 4 bases and J dropped 6 bases, with 19 bases sitting between them. The CDR3 has 16 residues. Germline-derived CDR1 and CDR2 are MDHEN and SYDVKM. In DNA form, the CDR3 reads TGTGCCAGCAGTTCCGCTGGAAGGGGCCACGGTCAGCCCCAGCATTTT. Its protein is CASSSAGRGHGQPQHF. Based on the CDR3 plus reference TRBV28 and TRBJ1-5, the full variable domain is DVKVTQSSRYLVKRTGEKVFLECVQDMDHENMFWYRQDPGLGLRLIYFSYDVKMKEKGDIPEGYSVSREKKERFSLILESASTNQTSMYLCASSSAGRGHGQPQHFGDGTRLSIL.

The chain uses TRBV6-1 and TRBJ1-5; 8 bases map to TRBD1. V was clipped by 4 bases and J by 2 bases; unmatched bases: 7. This CDR3 is built from 16 residues. Per germline, CDR1 MNHNS and CDR2 SASEGT. CDR3 sequence: CASSASGGLGNQPQHF. In nucleotides, the CDR3 is TGTGCCAGCAGTGCTTCAGGGGGCTTGGGCAATCAGCCCCAGCATTTT.